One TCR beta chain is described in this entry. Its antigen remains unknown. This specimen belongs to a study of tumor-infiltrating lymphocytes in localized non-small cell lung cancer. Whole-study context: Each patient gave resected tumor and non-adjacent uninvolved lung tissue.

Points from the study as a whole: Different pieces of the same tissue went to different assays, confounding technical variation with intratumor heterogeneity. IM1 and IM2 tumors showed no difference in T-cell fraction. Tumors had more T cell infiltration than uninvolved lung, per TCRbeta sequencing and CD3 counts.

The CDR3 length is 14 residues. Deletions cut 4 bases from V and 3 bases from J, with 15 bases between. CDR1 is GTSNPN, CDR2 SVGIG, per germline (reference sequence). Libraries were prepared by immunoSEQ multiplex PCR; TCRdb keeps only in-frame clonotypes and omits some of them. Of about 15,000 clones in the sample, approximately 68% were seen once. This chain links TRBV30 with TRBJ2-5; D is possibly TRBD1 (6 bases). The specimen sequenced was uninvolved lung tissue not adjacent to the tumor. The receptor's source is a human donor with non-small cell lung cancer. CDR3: CAWKARGFEETQYF. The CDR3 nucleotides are TGTGCCTGGAAGGCCAGGGGATTCGAAGAGACCCAGTACTTC.